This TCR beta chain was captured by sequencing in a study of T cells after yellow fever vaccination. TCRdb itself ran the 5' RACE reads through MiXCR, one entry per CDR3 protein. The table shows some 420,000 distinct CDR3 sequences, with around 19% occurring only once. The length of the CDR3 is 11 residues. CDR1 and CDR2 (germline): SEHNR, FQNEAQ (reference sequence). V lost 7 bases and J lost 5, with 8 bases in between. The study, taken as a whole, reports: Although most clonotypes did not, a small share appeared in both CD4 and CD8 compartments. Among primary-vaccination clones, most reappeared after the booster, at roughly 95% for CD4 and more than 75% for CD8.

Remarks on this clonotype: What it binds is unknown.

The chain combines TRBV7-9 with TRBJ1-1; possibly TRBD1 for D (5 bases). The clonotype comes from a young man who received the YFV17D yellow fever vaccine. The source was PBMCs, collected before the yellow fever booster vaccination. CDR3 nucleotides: TGTGCCAGCACCGGGGGGACTGAAGCTTTCTTT. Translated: CASTGGTEAFF.